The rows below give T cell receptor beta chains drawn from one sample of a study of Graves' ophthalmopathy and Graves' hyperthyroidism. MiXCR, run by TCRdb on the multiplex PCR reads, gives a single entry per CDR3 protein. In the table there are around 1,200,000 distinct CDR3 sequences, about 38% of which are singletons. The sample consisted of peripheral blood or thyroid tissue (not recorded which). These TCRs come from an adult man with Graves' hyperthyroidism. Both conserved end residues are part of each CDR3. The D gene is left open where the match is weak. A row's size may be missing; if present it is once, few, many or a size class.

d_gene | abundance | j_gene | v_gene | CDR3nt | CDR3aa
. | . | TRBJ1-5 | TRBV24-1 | TGTGCCACCAGTGATAGTGGGGGTCAGCCCCAGCATTTT | CATSDSGGQPQHF
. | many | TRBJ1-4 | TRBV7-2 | TGCGCCAGCAGCTTGGAGGCAGCAACTAATGAAAAACTGTTTTTT | CASSLEAATNEKLFF
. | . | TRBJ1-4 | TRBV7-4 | TGTGCCAGCAGCGGGACTACCCGGGGCGAAAAACTGTTTTTT | CASSGTTRGEKLFF
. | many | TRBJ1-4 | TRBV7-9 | TGTGCCAGCAGCAGCCGTCGGGGGGCGGAGGTCACTAATGAAAAACTGTTTTTT | CASSSRRGAEVTNEKLFF
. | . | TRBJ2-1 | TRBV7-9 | TGTGCCAGCAGCTGGACCCGGGACACCTACAATGAGCAGTTCTTC | CASSWTRDTYNEQFF
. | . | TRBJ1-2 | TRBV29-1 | TGCAGCAGTTCGGGACCAATACACTATGGCTACACCTTC | CSSSGPIHYGYTF
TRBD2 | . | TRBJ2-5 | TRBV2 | TGTGCCAGCAGTTCTCGCCGAGCAGGACTAGCGGGAGGGTACCAAGAGACCCAGTACTTC | CASSSRRAGLAGGYQETQYF
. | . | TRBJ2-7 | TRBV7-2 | TGTGCCAGCAGCGCCCAACTTGATCTCTCACAGTACTTC | CASSAQLDLSQYF
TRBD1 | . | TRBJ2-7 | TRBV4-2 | TGTGCCAGCAGCCAACTGACAGGGGGCGAACGAGGAAACGAGCAGTACTTC | CASSQLTGGERGNEQYF
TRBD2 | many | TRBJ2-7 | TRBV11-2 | TGTGCCAGCAGCTTCGGCGGGAGGGCCTCTTACCAGCAGTACTTC | CASSFGGRASYQQYF
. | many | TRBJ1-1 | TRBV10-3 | TGTGCCATCAAAGCGGGGCCCGATAACACTGAAGCTTTCTTT | CAIKAGPDNTEAFF
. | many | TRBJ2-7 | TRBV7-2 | TGTGCCAGCAGCTTAGTCGCCCAGGGTGATTCCTCCTACGAGCAGTACTTC | CASSLVAQGDSSYEQYF
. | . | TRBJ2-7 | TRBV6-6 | TGTGCCAGCACGACCCACGACGAGCAGTACTTC | CASTTHDEQYF
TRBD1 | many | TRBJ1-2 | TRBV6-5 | TGTGCCAGCAGTTACTCGGGCAGGGGGTATGGCTACACCTTC | CASSYSGRGYGYTF
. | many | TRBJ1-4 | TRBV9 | TGTGCCAGCAGCGTAGCTACAACTAATGAAAAACTGTTTTTT | CASSVATTNEKLFF
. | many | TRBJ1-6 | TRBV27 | TGTGCCAGCAGTCCCCTCGGGGGGTCACCCCTCCACTTT | CASSPLGGSPLHF
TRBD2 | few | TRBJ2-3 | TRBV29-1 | TGCAGCGTTGGGCGGGGGAGACTTAGCACAGATACGCAGTATTTT | CSVGRGRLSTDTQYF
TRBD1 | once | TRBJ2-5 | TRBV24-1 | TGTGCCACCAGTGACTTGGGACAGGGGGCCCAAGAGGCCCAGTACTTC | CATSDLGQGAQEAQYF
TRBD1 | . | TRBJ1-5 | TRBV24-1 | TGTGCCACCAGTTTGACCGGGACAGGGGGTTATAGCAATCAGCCCCAGCATTTT | CATSLTGTGGYSNQPQHF
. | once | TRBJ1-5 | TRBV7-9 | TGTGCCAGCAGTTCGACTAGCGGGAGGTTCGGGACCCAGCATTTT | CASSSTSGRFGTQHF
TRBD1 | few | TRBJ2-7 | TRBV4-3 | TGCGCCAGCAGCCAAGATATAGGGACAGGGATCTACGAGCAGTACTTC | CASSQDIGTGIYEQYF
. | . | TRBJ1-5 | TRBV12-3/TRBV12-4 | TGTGCCAGCAGTTTAGCGGCAACCTCTGGGCCCCAGCATTTT | CASSLAATSGPQHF
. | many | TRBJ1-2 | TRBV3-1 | TGTGCCAGCAGACCGCTCGGCCACTATGGCTACACCTTC | CASRPLGHYGYTF
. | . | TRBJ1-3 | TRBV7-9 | TGTGCCAGCAGCCGCGCCACAAACACCATATATTTT | CASSRATNTIYF
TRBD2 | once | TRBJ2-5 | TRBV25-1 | TGTGCCAGCAGTGCTCGTAGCGGGAGGGCCTTAGAGACCCAGTACTTC | CASSARSGRALETQYF
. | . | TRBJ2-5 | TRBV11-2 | TGTGCCAGCAGCTTAGATCCTAGCCCGGGGGAGACCCAGTACTTC | CASSLDPSPGETQYF